Listed here are 5 T cell receptor beta chains from one sample, sequenced in a study of monozygotic twins with cystic fibrosis. The assay was immunoSEQ multiplex PCR, and TCRdb's table has in-frame clones only and misses some. The sample shows 39,000 or so clones, 75% to 95% of them seen only once. The sequencing input was blood. Receptor source: a boy under 10 years old with cystic fibrosis.

The chain joins TRBV6-6 to TRBJ1-5, with D tentatively TRBD1 (5 bases). CDR3 length equals 16 residues. The V gene's germline CDR1 is MNHNY and CDR2 SVGAGI (reference sequence). The V gene lost 4 bases and the J gene lost 5 bases, with 18 bases spanning the gap. This CDR3 is CASSWPVDRGDQPQHF. The CDR3 nucleotides read TGTGCCAGCAGTTGGCCGGTGGATCGGGGGGATCAGCCCCAGCATTTT.

The V and J genes are TRBV7-3 and TRBJ2-2; D uncertain. V gave up 5 bases and J gave up 6 bases, with 16 bases separating them. CDR3 size: 15 residues. Germline values: CDR1 SGHTA, CDR2 FQGTGA. The CDR3 loop reads CASSPWGSDPGELFF. CDR3 bases: TGTGCCAGCAGCCCTTGGGGAAGCGATCCCGGGGAGCTGTTTTTT.

The rearrangement uses TRBV10-3 and TRBJ2-5; 9 nucleotides match TRBD1. Germline-derived CDR1 and CDR2 are ENHRY and SYGVKD. Losses at the gene ends were 6 bases for V and 4 bases for J; bases not matched to a gene: 6. The CDR3 consists of 14 residues. The CDR3 nucleotides are TGTGCCATCAGACCAGGACAGGGGACAGAGACCCAGTACTTC. Translated: CAIRPGQGTETQYF.

This chain uses TRBV6-5 with TRBJ2-1, with TRBD2 matching over 10 bases. The junction had 6 bases not matched to a gene; V was cut back by 5 bases and J by 8 bases. CDR3 length equals 14 residues. CDR1 is MNHEY and CDR2 is SVGAGI in the germline V gene. The CDR3 DNA reads TGTGCCAGCAGTCGAACTAGCGGGGCGGATGAGCAGTTCTTC. Translated, it gives CASSRTSGADEQFF.

The chain uses TRBV7-9 and TRBJ2-5; D is uncertain. V was clipped by 0 bases and J by 5 bases, with 16 bases between them. CDR1 and CDR2 from the germline V gene are SEHNR and FQNEAQ (reference sequence). CDR3 length: 16 amino acids. The CDR3 coding sequence is TGTGCCAGCAGCTTAGCCCCAGGACGGCGCTCGGAGACCCAGTACTTC. This translates into CASSLAPGRRSETQYF. The whole variable domain, remainder taken from reference TRBV7-9 and TRBJ2-5, is DTGVSQNPRHKITKRGQNVTFRCDPISEHNRLYWYRQTLGQGPEFLTYFQNEAQLEKSRLLSDRFSAERPKGSFSTLEIQRTEQGDSAMYLCASSLAPGRRSETQYFGPGTRLLVL.